This T cell receptor (beta chain) was recorded in a study of beta chain features in type 1 diabetes. All of the isolated RNA was reverse transcribed, so expressed TCRB transcripts were sequenced. Sequenced by immunoSEQ multiplex PCR; TCRdb stores in-frame clones only, minus some. This sample yields about 330,000 clones, of which 9.5% to 11% are seen a single time; roughly 0.014% belongs to the top ten. The CDR3 has 16 residues. From germline, CDR1 is LGHNA and CDR2 YSLEER. After removal of 0 bases from V and 5 bases from J, the junction contained 2 bases not matched to a gene. The sample holds a few counts of this clone.

This sequence was found in a woman aged 25 to 39 in good health. The sample consisted of naive CD4+ T cells from blood. V and J are TRBV4-3 and TRBJ2-5, with TRBD2 matching over 14 bases. CDR3: CASSQEGTSGSETQYF. CDR3 DNA sequence: TGCGCCAGCAGCCAAGAAGGGACTAGCGGGAGTGAGACCCAGTACTTC.